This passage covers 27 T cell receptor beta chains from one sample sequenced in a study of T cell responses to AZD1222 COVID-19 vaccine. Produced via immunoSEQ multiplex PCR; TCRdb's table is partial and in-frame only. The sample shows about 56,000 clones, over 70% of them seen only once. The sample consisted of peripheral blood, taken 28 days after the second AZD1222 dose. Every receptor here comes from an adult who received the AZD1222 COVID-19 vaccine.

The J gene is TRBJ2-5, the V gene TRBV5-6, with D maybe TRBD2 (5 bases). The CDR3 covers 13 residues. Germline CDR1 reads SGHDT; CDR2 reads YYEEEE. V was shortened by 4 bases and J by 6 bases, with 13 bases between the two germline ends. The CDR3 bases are TGTGCCAGCAGCGTCGGGGTTGAGCAGACCCAGTACTTC. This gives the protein CASSVGVEQTQYF.

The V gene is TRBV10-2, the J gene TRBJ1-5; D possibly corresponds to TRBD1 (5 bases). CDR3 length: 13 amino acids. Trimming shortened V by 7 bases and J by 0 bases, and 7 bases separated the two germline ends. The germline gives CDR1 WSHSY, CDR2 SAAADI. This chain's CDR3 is CASMGTSNQPQHF. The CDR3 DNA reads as TGCGCCAGCATGGGGACTAGCAATCAGCCCCAGCATTTT.

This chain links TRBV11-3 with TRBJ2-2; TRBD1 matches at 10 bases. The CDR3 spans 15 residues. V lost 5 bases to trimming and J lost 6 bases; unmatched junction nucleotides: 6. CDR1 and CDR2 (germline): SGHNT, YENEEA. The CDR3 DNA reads TGTGCCAGCAGCAAACGACAGGGGGCATCCGGGGAGCTGTTTTTT. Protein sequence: CASSKRQGASGELFF.

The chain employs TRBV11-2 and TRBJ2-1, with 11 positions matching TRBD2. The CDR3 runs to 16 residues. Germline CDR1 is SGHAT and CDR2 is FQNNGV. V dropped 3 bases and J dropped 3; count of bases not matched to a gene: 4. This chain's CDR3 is CASSFRLAGFYNEQFF. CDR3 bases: TGTGCCAGCAGCTTTCGACTAGCGGGGTTCTACAATGAGCAGTTCTTC.

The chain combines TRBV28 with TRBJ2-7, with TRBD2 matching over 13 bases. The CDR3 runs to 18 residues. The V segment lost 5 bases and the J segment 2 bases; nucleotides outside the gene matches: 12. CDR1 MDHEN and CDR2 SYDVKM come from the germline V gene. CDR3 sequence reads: CASSPLRTSGRNAYEQYF. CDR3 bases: TGTGCCAGCAGTCCCCTGAGGACTAGCGGGAGAAACGCCTACGAGCAGTACTTC.

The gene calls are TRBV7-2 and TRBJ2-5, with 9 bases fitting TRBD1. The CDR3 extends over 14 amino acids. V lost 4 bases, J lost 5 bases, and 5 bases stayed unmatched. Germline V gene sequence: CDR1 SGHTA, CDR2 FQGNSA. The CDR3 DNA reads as TGTGCCAGCAGCTCAAACAGGGGGCAGGAGACCCAGTACTTC. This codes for CASSSNRGQETQYF.

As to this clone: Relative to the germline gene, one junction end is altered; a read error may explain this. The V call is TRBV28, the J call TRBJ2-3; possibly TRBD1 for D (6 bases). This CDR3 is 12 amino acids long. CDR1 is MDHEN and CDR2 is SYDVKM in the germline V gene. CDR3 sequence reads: CASSMSGVTWNF. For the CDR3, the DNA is TGTGCCAGCAGTATGTCAGGGGTAACATGGAATTTT.

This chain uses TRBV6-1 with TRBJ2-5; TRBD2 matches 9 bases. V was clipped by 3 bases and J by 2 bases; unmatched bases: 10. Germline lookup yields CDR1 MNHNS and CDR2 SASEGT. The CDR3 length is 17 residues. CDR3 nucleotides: TGTGCCAGCAGTGATGGTCCGGGACTAGCAGAGCAAGAGACCCAGTACTTC. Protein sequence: CASSDGPGLAEQETQYF.

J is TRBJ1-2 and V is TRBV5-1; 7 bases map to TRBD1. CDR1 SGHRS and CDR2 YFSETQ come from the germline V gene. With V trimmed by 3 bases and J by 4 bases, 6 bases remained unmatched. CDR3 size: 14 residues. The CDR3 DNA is TGCGCCAGCAGCTGGAAAGGGACAGTCTATGGCTACACCTTC. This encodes CASSWKGTVYGYTF.

The CDR3 spells CASKGLESQAFF. CDR3 nucleotide sequence: TGTGCCAGCAAGGGGTTAGAGTCCCAAGCTTTCTTT. The chain recombines TRBV2 with TRBJ1-1, with D possibly TRBD1 on 5 matching bases. V gave up 7 bases and J gave up 9 bases, with 15 bases separating them. This CDR3 spans 12 amino acids. Germline V gene lookup returns CDR1 SNHLY and CDR2 FYNNEI.

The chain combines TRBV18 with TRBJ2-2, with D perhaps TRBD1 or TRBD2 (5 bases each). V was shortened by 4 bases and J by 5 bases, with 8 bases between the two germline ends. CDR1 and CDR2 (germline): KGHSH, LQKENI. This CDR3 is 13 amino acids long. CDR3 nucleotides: TGTGCCAGCTCACTCGAGGGGACCGGGGAGCTGTTTTTT. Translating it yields CASSLEGTGELFF.

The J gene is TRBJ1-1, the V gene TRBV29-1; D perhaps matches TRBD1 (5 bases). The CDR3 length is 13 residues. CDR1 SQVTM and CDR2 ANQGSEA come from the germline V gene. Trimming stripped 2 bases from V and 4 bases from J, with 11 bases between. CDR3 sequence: CSVEFWGSTEAFF. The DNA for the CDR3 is TGCAGCGTTGAATTTTGGGGGAGCACTGAAGCTTTCTTT.

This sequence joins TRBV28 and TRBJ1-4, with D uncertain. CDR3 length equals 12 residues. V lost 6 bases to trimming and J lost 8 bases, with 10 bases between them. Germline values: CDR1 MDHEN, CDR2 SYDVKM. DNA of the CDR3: TGTGCCAGCAGGTTTAACCAAGAAAAACTGTTTTTT. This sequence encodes CASRFNQEKLFF.

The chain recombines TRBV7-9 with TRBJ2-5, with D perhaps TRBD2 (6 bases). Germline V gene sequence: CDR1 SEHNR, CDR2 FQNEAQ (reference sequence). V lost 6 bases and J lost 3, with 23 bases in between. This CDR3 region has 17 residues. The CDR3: CASRGMGGHITEETQYF. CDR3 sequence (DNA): TGTGCCAGCAGGGGGATGGGGGGTCACATAACCGAAGAGACCCAGTACTTC.

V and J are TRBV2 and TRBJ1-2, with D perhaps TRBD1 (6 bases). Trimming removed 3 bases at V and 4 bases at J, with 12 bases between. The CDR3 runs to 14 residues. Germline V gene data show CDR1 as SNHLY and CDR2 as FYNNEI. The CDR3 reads CASSDLGQSYGYTF. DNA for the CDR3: TGTGCCAGCAGTGACTTAGGACAGAGCTATGGCTACACCTTC.

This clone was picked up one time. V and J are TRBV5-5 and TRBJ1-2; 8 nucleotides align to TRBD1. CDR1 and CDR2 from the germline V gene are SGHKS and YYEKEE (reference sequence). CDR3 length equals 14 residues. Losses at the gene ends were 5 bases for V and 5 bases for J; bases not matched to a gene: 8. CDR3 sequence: CASSPQGAGYGYTF. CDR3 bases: TGTGCCAGCAGTCCCCAGGGGGCTGGGTATGGCTACACCTTC.

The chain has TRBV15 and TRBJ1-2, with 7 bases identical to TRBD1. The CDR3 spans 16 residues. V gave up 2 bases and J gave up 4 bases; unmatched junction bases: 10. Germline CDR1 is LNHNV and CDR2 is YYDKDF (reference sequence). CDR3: CATSRRTGTMGYGYTF. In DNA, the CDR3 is TGTGCCACCAGCAGAAGGACAGGAACTATGGGCTATGGCTACACCTTC.

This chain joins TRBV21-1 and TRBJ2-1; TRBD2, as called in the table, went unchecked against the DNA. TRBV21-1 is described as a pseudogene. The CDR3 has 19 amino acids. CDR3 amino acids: CASSKNCTGTSVAYNEQFF. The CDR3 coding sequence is TGTGCCAGCAGCAAAAATTGTACCGGGACTAGCGTCGCCTACAATGAGCAGTTCTTC.

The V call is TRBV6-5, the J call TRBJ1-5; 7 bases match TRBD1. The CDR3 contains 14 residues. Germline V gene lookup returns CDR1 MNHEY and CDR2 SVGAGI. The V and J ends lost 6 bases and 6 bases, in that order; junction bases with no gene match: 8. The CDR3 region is CASRGGGNAQPQHF. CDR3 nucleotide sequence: TGTGCCAGCAGAGGAGGGGGCAACGCTCAGCCCCAGCATTTT.

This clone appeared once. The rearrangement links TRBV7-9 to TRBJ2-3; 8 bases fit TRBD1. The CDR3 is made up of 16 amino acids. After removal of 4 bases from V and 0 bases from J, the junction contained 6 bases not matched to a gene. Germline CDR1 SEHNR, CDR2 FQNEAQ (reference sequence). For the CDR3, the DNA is TGTGCCAGCAGCTCTTCCGGGACAGGTAGCACAGATACGCAGTATTTT. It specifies CASSSSGTGSTDTQYF.

The DNA of the CDR3 is TGTGCCATCAACGGACAGGCAACTAACTATGGCTACACCTTC. Protein sequence: CAINGQATNYGYTF. The V gene is TRBV10-3, the J gene TRBJ1-2; TRBD1 agrees at 7 bases. V lost 7 bases and J lost 0; bases outside the gene matches: 5. Germline CDR1 ENHRY, CDR2 SYGVKD. This CDR3 has 14 amino acids.

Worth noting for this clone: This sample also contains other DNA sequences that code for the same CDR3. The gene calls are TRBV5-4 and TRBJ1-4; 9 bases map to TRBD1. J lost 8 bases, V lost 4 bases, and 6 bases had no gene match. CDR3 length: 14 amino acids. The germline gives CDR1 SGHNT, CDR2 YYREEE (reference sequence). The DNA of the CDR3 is TGTGCCAGCAGCCCGGGGACAGGGAAAGAAAAACTGTTTTTT. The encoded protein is CASSPGTGKEKLFF.

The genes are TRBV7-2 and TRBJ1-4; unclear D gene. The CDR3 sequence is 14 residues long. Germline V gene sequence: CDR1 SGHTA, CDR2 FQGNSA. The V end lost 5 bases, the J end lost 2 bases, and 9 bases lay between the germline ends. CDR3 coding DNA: TGTGCCAGCAGCCAGCGGGAGACTAATGAAAAACTGTTTTTT. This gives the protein CASSQRETNEKLFF. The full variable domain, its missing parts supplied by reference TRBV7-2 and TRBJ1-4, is GAGVSQSPSNKVTEKGKDVELRCDPISGHTALYWYRQSLGQGLEFLIYFQGNSAPDKSGLPSDRFSAERTGGSVSTLTIQRTQQEDSAVYLCASSQRETNEKLFFGSGTQLSVL.

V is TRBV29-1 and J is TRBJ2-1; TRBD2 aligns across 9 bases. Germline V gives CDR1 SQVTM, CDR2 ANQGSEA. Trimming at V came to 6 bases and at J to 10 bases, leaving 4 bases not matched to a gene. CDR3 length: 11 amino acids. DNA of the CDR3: TGCAGCGTATCAGCGGGAGGAGAGCAGTTCTTC. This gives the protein CSVSAGGEQFF.

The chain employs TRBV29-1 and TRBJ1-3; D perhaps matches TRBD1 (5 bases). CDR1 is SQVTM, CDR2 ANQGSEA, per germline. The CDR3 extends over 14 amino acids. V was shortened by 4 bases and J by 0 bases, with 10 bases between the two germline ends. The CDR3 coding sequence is TGCAGCGTTGTAGTAGGGGTCTCTGGAAACACCATATATTTT. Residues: CSVVVGVSGNTIYF.

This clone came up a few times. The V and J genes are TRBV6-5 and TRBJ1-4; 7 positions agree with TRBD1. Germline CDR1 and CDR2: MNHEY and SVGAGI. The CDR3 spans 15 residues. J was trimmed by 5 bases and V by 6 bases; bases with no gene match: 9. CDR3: CASRTYRGPNEKLFF. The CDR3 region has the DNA TGTGCCAGCAGAACATACAGGGGCCCAAATGAAAAACTGTTTTTT.

The CDR3 spells CASSRRDREPYGYTF. The CDR3 DNA is TGTGCCAGCAGCCGGAGAGACAGGGAACCCTATGGCTACACCTTC. J is TRBJ1-2 and V is TRBV5-4, with TRBD1 identical over 7 bases. Trimming took 4 bases from V and 4 from J; bases not matched to a gene: 10. From germline, CDR1 is SGHNT and CDR2 YYREEE (reference sequence). CDR3 length: 15 amino acids.